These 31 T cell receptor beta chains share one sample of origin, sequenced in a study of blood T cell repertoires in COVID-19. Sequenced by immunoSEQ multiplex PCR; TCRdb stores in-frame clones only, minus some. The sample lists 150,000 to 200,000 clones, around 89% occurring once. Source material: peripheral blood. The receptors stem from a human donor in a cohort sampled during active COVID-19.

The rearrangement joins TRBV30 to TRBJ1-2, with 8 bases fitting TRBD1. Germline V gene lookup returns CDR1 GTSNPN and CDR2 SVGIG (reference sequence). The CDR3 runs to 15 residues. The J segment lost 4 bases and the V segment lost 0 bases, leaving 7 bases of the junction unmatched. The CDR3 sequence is CAWSVWDRILYGYTF. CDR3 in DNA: TGTGCCTGGAGTGTGTGGGACAGGATACTCTATGGCTACACCTTC.

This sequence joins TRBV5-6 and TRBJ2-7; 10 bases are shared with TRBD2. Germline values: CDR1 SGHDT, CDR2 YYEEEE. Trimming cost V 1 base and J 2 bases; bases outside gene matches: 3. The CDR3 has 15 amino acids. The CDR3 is CASSLTAGGPYEQYF. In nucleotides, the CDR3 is TGTGCCAGCAGCTTGACAGCGGGGGGGCCCTACGAGCAGTACTTC.

CDR3 nucleotides: TGTGCCAGCAGTTACCAGCGGGAGGGCCAAGGGGGTAATGAGCAGTTCTTC. It specifies CASSYQREGQGGNEQFF. The V call is TRBV6-2 or TRBV6-3, the J call TRBJ2-1; 10 nucleotides line up with TRBD2. CDR3 size: 17 residues. Germline V lookup: CDR1 MNHEY, CDR2 SVGEGT. With V trimmed by 2 bases and J by 7 bases, 11 bases remained unmatched.

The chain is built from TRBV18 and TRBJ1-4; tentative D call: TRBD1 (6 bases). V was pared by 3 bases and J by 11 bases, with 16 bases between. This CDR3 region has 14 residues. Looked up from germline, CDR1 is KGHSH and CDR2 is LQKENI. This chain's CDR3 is CASSPGTGSGKLFF. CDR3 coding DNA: TGTGCCAGCTCACCCGGAACAGGGTCGGGGAAACTGTTTTTT.

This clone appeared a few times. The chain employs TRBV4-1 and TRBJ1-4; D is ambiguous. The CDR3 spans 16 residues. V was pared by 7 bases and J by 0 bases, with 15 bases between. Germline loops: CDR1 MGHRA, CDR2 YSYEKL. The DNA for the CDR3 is TGCGCCAGCAACCCCAACCCCGGGACAACTAATGAAAAACTGTTTTTT. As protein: CASNPNPGTTNEKLFF.

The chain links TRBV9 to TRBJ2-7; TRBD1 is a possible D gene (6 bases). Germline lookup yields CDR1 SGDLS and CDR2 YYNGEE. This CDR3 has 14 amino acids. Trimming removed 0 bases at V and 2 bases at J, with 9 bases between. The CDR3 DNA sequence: TGTGCCAGCAGCGTAGGACAGGCCCCCTACGAGCAGTACTTC. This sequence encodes CASSVGQAPYEQYF.

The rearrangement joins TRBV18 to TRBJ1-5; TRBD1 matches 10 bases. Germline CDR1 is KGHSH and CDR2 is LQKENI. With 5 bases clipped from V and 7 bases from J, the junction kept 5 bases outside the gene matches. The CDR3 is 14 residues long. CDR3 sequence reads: CASSTTGGWQPQHF. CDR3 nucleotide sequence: TGTGCCAGCTCAACGACAGGGGGCTGGCAGCCCCAGCATTTT.

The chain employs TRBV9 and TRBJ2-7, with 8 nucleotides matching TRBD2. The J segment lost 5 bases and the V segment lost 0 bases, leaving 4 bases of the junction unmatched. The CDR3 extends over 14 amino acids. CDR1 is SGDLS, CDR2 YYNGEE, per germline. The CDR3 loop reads CASSVDGRDNEQYF. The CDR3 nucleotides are TGTGCCAGCAGCGTAGACGGGAGGGATAACGAGCAGTACTTC. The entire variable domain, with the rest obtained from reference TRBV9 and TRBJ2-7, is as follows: DSGVTQTPKHLITATGQRVTLRCSPRSGDLSVYWYQQSLDQGLQFLIQYYNGEERAKGNILERFSAQQFPDLHSELNLSSLELGDSALYFCASSVDGRDNEQYFGPGTRLTVT.

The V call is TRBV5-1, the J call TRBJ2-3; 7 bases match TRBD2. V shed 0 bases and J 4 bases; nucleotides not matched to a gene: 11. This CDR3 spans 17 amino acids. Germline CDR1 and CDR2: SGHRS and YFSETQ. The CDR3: CASSLVPSGEGADTQYF. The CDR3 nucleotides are TGCGCCAGCAGCTTGGTTCCTAGCGGCGAGGGCGCAGATACGCAGTATTTT.

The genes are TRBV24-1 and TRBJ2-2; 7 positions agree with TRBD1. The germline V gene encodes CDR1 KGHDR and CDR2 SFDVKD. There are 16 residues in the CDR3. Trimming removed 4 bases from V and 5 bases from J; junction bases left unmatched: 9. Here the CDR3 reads CATSDRQGLRTGELFF. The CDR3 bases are TGTGCCACCAGTGACAGACAGGGTTTAAGGACCGGGGAGCTGTTTTTT.

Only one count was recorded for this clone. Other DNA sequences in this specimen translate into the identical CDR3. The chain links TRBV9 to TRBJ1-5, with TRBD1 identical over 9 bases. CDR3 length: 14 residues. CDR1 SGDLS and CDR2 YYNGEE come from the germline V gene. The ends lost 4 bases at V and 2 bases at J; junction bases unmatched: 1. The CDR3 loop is CASSRTGGNQPQHF. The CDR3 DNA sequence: TGTGCCAGCAGCAGGACAGGGGGCAATCAGCCCCAGCATTTT.

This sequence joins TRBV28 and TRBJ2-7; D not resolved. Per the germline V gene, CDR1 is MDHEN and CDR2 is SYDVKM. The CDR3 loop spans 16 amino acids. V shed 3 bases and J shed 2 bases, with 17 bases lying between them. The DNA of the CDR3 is TGTGCCAGCAGTTTCACCACAAGACGAGGTACCTACGAGCAGTACTTC. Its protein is CASSFTTRRGTYEQYF.

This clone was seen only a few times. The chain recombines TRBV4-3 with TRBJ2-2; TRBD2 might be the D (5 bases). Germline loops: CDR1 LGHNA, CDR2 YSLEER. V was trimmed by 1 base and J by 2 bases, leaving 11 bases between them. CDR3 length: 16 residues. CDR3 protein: CASSQAVGINTGELFF. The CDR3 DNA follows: TGCGCCAGCAGCCAAGCGGTCGGGATTAACACCGGGGAGCTGTTTTTT.

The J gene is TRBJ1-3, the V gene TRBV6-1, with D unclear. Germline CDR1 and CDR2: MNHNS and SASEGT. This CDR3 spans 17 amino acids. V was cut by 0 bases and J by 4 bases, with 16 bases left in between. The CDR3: CASSEALPEGSGNTIYF. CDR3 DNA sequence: TGTGCCAGCAGTGAAGCCCTACCTGAGGGTTCCGGAAACACCATATATTTT.

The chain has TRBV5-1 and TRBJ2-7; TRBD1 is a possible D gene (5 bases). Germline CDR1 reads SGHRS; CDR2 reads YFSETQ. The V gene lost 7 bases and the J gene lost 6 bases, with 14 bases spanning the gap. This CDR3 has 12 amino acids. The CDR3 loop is CASGQGQGEQYF. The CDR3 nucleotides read TGCGCCAGCGGGCAGGGTCAAGGCGAGCAGTACTTC.

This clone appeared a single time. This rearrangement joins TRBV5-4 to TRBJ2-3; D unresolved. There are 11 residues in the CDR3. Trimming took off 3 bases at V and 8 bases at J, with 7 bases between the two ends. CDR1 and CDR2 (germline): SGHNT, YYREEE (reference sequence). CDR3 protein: CASSSGLTQYF. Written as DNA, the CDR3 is TGTGCCAGCAGCTCAGGTCTTACGCAGTATTTT. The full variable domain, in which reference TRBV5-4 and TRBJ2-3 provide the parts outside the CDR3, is ETGVTQSPTHLIKTRGQQVTLRCSSQSGHNTVSWYQQALGQGPQFIFQYYREEENGRGNFPPRFSGLQFPNYSSELNVNALELDDSALYLCASSSGLTQYFGPGTRLTVL.

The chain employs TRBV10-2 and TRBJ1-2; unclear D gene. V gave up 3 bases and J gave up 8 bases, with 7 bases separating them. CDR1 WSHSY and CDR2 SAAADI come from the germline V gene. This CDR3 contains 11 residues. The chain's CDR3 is CASSDGYGYTF. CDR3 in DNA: TGCGCCAGCAGTGACGGTTACGGCTACACCTTC.

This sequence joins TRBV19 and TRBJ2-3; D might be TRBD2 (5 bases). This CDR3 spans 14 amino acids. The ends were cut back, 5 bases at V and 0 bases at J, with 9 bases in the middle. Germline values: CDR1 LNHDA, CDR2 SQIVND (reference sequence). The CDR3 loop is CASSFRTSTDTQYF. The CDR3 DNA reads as TGTGCCAGTAGTTTCCGGACTAGCACAGATACGCAGTATTTT.

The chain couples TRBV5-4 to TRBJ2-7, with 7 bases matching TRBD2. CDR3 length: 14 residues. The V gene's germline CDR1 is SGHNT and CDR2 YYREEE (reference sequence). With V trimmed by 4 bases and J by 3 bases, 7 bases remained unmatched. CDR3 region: CASSHPGEGYEQYF. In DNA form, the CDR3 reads TGTGCCAGCAGCCACCCGGGGGAGGGCTACGAGCAGTACTTC.

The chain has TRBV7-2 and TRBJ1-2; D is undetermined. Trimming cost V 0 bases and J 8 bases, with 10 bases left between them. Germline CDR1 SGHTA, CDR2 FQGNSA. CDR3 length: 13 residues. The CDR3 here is CASSLAGVGGYTF. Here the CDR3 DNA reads TGTGCCAGCAGCTTAGCGGGAGTTGGCGGCTACACCTTC.

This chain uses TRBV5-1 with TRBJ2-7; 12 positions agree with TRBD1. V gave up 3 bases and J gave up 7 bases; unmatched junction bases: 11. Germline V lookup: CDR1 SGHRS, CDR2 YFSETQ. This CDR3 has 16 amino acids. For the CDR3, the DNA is TGCGCCAGCAGCTCGGTCCGGGACAGGGGGCGCGGAGAGCAGTACTTC. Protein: CASSSVRDRGRGEQYF.

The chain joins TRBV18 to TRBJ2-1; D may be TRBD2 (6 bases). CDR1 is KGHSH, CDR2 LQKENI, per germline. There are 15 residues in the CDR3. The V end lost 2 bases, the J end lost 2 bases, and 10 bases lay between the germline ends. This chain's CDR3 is CASSPWTGAYNEQFF. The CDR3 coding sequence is TGTGCCAGCTCACCATGGACGGGAGCCTACAATGAGCAGTTCTTC.

CDR3 region: CASSRTGDYGYTF. The CDR3 DNA sequence: TGTGCCAGCAGCCGTACAGGGGACTATGGCTACACCTTC. This chain connects TRBV27 to TRBJ1-2; 7 nucleotides align to TRBD1. Germline V gives CDR1 MNHEY, CDR2 SMNVEV (reference sequence). The CDR3 covers 13 residues. V shed 6 bases and J 3 bases; nucleotides not matched to a gene: 4.

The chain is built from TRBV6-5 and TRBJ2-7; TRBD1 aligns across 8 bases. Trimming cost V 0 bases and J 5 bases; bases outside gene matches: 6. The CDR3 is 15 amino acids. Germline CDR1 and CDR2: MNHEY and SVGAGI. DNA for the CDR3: TGTGCCAGCAGTTACTCCCCTGACAGGGGCCACGAGCAGTACTTC. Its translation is CASSYSPDRGHEQYF.

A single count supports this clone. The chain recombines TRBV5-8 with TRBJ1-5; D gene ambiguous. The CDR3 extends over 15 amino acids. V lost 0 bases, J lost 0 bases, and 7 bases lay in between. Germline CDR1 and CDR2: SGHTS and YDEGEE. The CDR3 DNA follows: TGTGCCAGCAGCTTGGTGGGAGCTAGCAATCAGCCCCAGCATTTT. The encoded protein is CASSLVGASNQPQHF.

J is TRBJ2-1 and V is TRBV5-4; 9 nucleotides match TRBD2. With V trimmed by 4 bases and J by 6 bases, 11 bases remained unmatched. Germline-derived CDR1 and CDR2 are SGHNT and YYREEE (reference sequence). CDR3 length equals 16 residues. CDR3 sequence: CASSKDWAGGSNEQFF. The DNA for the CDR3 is TGTGCCAGCAGCAAGGACTGGGCGGGAGGGTCCAATGAGCAGTTCTTC.

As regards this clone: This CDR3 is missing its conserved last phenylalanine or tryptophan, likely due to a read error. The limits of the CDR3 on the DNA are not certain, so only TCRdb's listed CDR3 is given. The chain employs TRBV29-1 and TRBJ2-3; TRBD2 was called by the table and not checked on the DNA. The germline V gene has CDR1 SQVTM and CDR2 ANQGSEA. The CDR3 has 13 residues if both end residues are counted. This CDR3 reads CSVEDPLAGGAHL.

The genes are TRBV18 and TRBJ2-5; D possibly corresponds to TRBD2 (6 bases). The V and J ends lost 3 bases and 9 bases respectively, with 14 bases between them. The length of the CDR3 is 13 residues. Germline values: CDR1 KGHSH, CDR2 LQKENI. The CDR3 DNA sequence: TGTGCCAGCTCACCTAATTACGGGGAGGCCCAGTACTTC. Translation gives CASSPNYGEAQYF.

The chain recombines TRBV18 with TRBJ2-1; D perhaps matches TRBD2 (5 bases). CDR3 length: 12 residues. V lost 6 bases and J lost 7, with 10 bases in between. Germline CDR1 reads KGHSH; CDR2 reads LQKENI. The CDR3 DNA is TGTGCCAGCTCCCCCGGGGTGAATGAGCAGTTCTTC. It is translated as CASSPGVNEQFF.

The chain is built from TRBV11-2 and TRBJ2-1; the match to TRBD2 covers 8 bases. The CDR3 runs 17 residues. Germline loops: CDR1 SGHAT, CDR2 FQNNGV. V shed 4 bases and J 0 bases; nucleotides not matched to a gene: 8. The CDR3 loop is CASSSASGGPSYNEQFF. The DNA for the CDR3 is TGTGCCAGCAGCTCCGCATCGGGGGGGCCCTCCTACAATGAGCAGTTCTTC.

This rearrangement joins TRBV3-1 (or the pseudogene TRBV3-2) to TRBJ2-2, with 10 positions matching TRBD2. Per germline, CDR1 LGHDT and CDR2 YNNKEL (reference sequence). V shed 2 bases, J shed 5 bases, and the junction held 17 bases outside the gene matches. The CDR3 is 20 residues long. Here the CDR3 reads CASSQIIRLAGDAETGELFF. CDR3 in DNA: TGTGCCAGCAGCCAAATCATACGCCTAGCGGGGGACGCGGAGACCGGGGAGCTGTTTTTT.